The T cell receptor beta chain under discussion was sequenced for a study of T cell responses to AZD1222 COVID-19 vaccine. General study findings and limits: Only after the peak T cell response were repertoires sampled. Close to half of spike-specific TCRs reportedly recognize unmutated variant regions. Only six individuals given AZD1222 were seropositive at baseline.

Regarding this clone: Its antigen is unidentified.

The repertoire was sequenced with immunoSEQ multiplex PCR; TCRdb's copy has only in-frame clones and lacks some. The sample contains 120,000 or so clones, roughly 87% of which appear only once. There are 15 residues in the CDR3. The junction had 1 base not matched to a gene; V was cut back by 4 bases and J by 0 bases. Per the germline V gene, CDR1 is SGHNT and CDR2 is YYREEE (reference sequence). This chain uses TRBV5-4 with TRBJ2-5; 12 bases are shared with TRBD2. The clonotype comes from an adult in good health. The material was peripheral blood, obtained on day 0 of AZD1222 vaccination. The CDR3 DNA is TGTGCCAGCAGCCGACTAGCGGGAGACCAAGAGACCCAGTACTTC. It is translated as CASSRLAGDQETQYF. Full variable domain (missing parts from reference TRBV5-4 and TRBJ2-5): ETGVTQSPTHLIKTRGQQVTLRCSSQSGHNTVSWYQQALGQGPQFIFQYYREEENGRGNFPPRFSGLQFPNYSSELNVNALELDDSALYLCASSRLAGDQETQYFGPGTRLLVL.